Below are 17 T cell receptor beta chains sequenced from a single sample in a study of blood T cells in healthy people across ages. PCR was performed a second time for 7 to 11 cycles using a sample-barcoded 5' primer and a J-beta primer mix. Each CDR3 protein gets one entry after TCRdb re-called the 5' RACE reads with MiXCR. The table records around 1.5 million distinct CDR3 sequences, 42% of them present only once. The source material was blood. The receptors shown here come from a young woman in good health.

V gene TRBV2 combines with J gene TRBJ2-1, with D unresolved. This CDR3 comprises 15 residues. Looked up from germline, CDR1 is SNHLY and CDR2 is FYNNEI. Trimming stripped 1 base from V and 5 bases from J, with 12 bases between. The DNA of the CDR3 is TGTGCCAGCAGTGAAGTCTTTTCAAGCAACAATGAGCAGTTCTTC. Translated, it gives CASSEVFSSNNEQFF.

This clonotype appeared once. The V gene is TRBV12-3 or TRBV12-4, the J gene TRBJ2-3; 8 bases map to TRBD2. The CDR3 is 15 residues long. J was trimmed by 4 bases and V by 5 bases; bases with no gene match: 8. CDR3 sequence reads: CASSMTSVTADTQYF. CDR3 DNA: TGTGCCAGCAGTATGACTAGCGTGACCGCAGATACGCAGTATTTT.

J is TRBJ1-5 and V is TRBV12-3 or TRBV12-4, with D tentatively TRBD1 (5 bases). There are 15 residues in the CDR3. V lost 0 bases, J lost 4 bases, and 10 bases lay in between. The CDR3 sequence is CASSLARGENQPQHF. The CDR3 DNA is TGTGCCAGCAGTTTAGCGCGGGGGGAGAATCAGCCCCAGCATTTT.

CDR3 in amino acids: CASSSGTFEQYF. As DNA, the CDR3 is TGTGCCAGCAGTTCCGGGACCTTCGAGCAGTACTTC. V is TRBV6-6 and J is TRBJ2-5; tentatively, D is TRBD1 or TRBD2 (5 bases each). The last part of the DNA fits TRBJ2-7 better; the J call may be wrong. Germline values: CDR1 MNHNY, CDR2 SVGAGI (reference sequence). The CDR3 consists of 12 residues.

This clonotype occurred many times. The gene calls are TRBV20-1 and TRBJ2-5; 7 nucleotides match TRBD1. Unmatched junction bases numbered 0, after V lost 3 bases and J lost 5 bases. The CDR3 is 11 residues long. Germline CDR1 is DFQATT and CDR2 is SNEGSKA (reference sequence). DNA for the CDR3: TGCAGTGCTAGGGACAGGGAGACCCAGTACTTC. Its protein is CSARDRETQYF.

A few counts support this clonotype. The CDR3 coding sequence is TGTGCCAGCAGCTTTAGGGGGGTTAGGCAGACCCAGTACTTC. Protein sequence: CASSFRGVRQTQYF. The rearrangement joins TRBV7-2 to TRBJ2-5, with D possibly called TRBD1 or TRBD2 (6 bases each). This CDR3 has 14 residues. Germline CDR1 reads SGHTA; CDR2 reads FQGNSA. Trimming removed 3 bases from V and 6 bases from J, with 14 bases in between.

This clonotype was seen a few times. This chain links TRBV29-1 with TRBJ2-2, with TRBD2 as a possible D gene (5 bases). The CDR3 is 13 amino acids. Between the trimmed V and J ends, which lost 4 bases and 6 bases, there was a span of 12 bases. Germline CDR1 SQVTM, CDR2 ANQGSEA. The CDR3 here is CSVVRAGAGELFF. The CDR3 region has the DNA TGCAGCGTTGTGAGGGCCGGCGCCGGGGAGCTGTTTTTT.

The CDR3: CASSPHRGSGEQFF. The CDR3 region has the DNA TGTGCCAGCAGCCCCCACAGGGGCAGCGGGGAGCAGTTCTTC. This rearrangement joins TRBV11-2 to TRBJ2-1; possible D gene TRBD1, 7 bases. The V gene's germline CDR1 is SGHAT and CDR2 FQNNGV. This CDR3 is 14 amino acids long. Trimming removed 5 bases at V and 10 bases at J, with 18 bases between.

The chain has TRBV6-1 and TRBJ1-4; 8 positions agree with TRBD1. Unmatched junction bases numbered 5, after V lost 6 bases and J lost 2 bases. The V gene's germline CDR1 is MNHNS and CDR2 SASEGT. The CDR3 length is 15 residues. Here the CDR3 reads CASRAGGATNEKLFF. The DNA of the CDR3 is TGTGCCAGCAGAGCAGGGGGCGCGACTAATGAAAAACTGTTTTTT.

This clonotype has only a few counts. The chain links TRBV7-9 to TRBJ1-5, with TRBD1 identical over 9 bases. Germline V lookup: CDR1 SEHNR, CDR2 FQNEAQ (reference sequence). J lost 0 bases, V lost 1 base, and 4 bases had no gene match. The CDR3 extends over 17 amino acids. The CDR3 region has the DNA TGTGCCAGCAGCTTAGACCGGGACAGGGCTAGCAATCAGCCCCAGCATTTT. This sequence encodes CASSLDRDRASNQPQHF.

The V and J genes are TRBV20-1 and TRBJ2-7; no clear D gene. This CDR3 comprises 14 residues. The germline V gene has CDR1 DFQATT and CDR2 SNEGSKA (reference sequence). The CDR3 loop reads CNALLDPEGCEQYF. The DNA of the CDR3 is TGCAATGCACTACTGGACCCGGAAGGCTGCGAGCAGTACTTC.

The chain uses TRBV2 and TRBJ2-5; 8 bases are a match to TRBD2. In germline, CDR1 is SNHLY, CDR2 FYNNEI. Germline trimming cut 7 bases from V and 4 bases from J; bases unmatched to any gene: 14. The CDR3 extends over 16 amino acids. Here the CDR3 reads CASIRGPAGVSETQYF. CDR3 in DNA: TGTGCCAGCATCAGAGGGCCAGCGGGGGTCTCAGAGACCCAGTACTTC.

On this clonotype itself: Mismatch with germline at one junction end may stem from a read error. The chain has TRBV6-5 and TRBJ1-2; 7 bases match TRBD1. There are 15 residues in the CDR3. Per the germline V gene, CDR1 is MNHEY and CDR2 is SVGAGI. The CDR3 coding sequence is TGTGCCAACAGTTACTCCGGGACAGTCTACTATGGCTACACCTTC. Its translation is CANSYSGTVYYGYTF.

This chain connects TRBV6-6 to TRBJ2-5; 14 nucleotides line up with TRBD2. With V trimmed by 4 bases and J by 6 bases, 10 bases remained unmatched. The CDR3 consists of 17 residues. CDR1 is MNHNY, CDR2 SVGAGI, per germline (reference sequence). CDR3 nucleotide sequence: TGTGCCAGCAGTTCCCCGCGGGGGACTAGCGGGAGTAAGACCCAGTACTTC. It is translated as CASSSPRGTSGSKTQYF.

V is TRBV20-1 and J is TRBJ2-2; D is perhaps TRBD1 (5 bases). The CDR3 length is 14 residues. CDR1 and CDR2 from the germline V gene are DFQATT and SNEGSKA (reference sequence). Trimming stripped 0 bases from V and 8 bases from J, with 13 bases between. CDR3 sequence reads: CSARDQGTSGELFF. CDR3 DNA: TGCAGTGCTAGAGATCAGGGTACATCGGGGGAGCTGTTTTTT.

The rearrangement links TRBV6-1 to TRBJ2-4; perhaps TRBD2 as D (7 bases). Germline CDR1 reads MNHNS; CDR2 reads SASEGT. The germline V and J ends were trimmed by 5 bases and 13 bases, with 24 bases remaining between them. CDR3 length: 15 amino acids. CDR3 in DNA: TGTGCCAGCAGTCAGGACGGGACACCAAGGCGGGAGCAGTACTTC. Translated, it gives CASSQDGTPRREQYF.

The chain combines TRBV5-1 with TRBJ2-3, with D uncertain. CDR3 length equals 16 residues. V was shortened by 2 bases and J by 2 bases, with 15 bases between the two germline ends. Germline V gene lookup returns CDR1 SGHRS and CDR2 YFSETQ. The chain's CDR3 is CASSLIALLPTDTQYF. In DNA form, the CDR3 reads TGCGCCAGCAGCTTAATAGCCCTACTCCCCACAGATACGCAGTATTTT.